This passage covers 19 T cell receptor beta chains from one sample sequenced in a study of response to subunit inactivated influenza vaccine. TCRdb passed the RT-PCR reads through MiXCR, listing each CDR3 protein once. The sample lists about 240,000 distinct CDR3 sequences; over 9% were seen once. The material sequenced was non-naive T cells sorted from PBMCs, taken 14 to 15 days before vaccination. The origin of the receptors is a man over 45 who received an inactivated influenza vaccine.

The chain is built from TRBV2 and TRBJ2-7; 7 nucleotides match TRBD1. Germline-derived CDR1 and CDR2 are SNHLY and FYNNEI. V lost 1 base to trimming and J lost 6 bases; unmatched junction nucleotides: 3. This CDR3 comprises 13 residues. DNA for the CDR3: TGTGCCAGCAGTGAAGAGACAGGGCGCGAGCAGTACTTC. It is translated as CASSEETGREQYF.

Many counts were recorded for this clonotype. The gene calls are TRBV5-1 and TRBJ2-7; a possible D gene is TRBD1 (6 bases). The CDR3 covers 15 residues. Germline CDR1 SGHRS, CDR2 YFSETQ. The V and J ends lost 1 base and 2 bases respectively, with 13 bases between them. The CDR3 spells CASSLRGQGTYEQYF. As DNA, the CDR3 is TGCGCCAGCAGCTTGCGGGGCCAGGGGACCTACGAGCAGTACTTC. Full variable domain (rest looked up from reference TRBV5-1 and TRBJ2-7): KAGVTQTPRYLIKTRGQQVTLSCSPISGHRSVSWYQQTPGQGLQFLFEYFSETQRNKGNFPGRFSGRQFSNSRSEMNVSTLELGDSALYLCASSLRGQGTYEQYFGPGTRLTVT.

The chain links TRBV20-1 to TRBJ1-1, with TRBD1 matching over 10 bases. In germline, CDR1 is DFQATT, CDR2 SNEGSKA (reference sequence). The CDR3 sequence is 17 residues long. V dropped 1 base and J dropped 0; count of bases not matched to a gene: 8. The CDR3 here is CSARGPGTGAVNTEAFF. CDR3 nucleotide sequence: TGCAGTGCTAGAGGTCCCGGGACAGGGGCGGTGAACACTGAAGCTTTCTTT.

This clonotype was observed at least ten times. The rearrangement uses TRBV29-1 and TRBJ2-1; 12 bases line up with TRBD2. The CDR3 is made up of 21 amino acids. The J segment lost 0 bases and the V segment lost 1 base, leaving 16 bases of the junction unmatched. In germline, CDR1 is SQVTM, CDR2 ANQGSEA. The CDR3 DNA reads as TGCAGCGTTGAAGGCCTTGTCCCGACTAGCGGGGGAAAAAGCTCCTACAATGAGCAGTTCTTC. Protein sequence: CSVEGLVPTSGGKSSYNEQFF.

This clonotype was seen a few times. The chain is built from TRBV6-1 and TRBJ2-7; D is uncertain. The CDR3 covers 14 residues. Trimming removed 9 bases at V and 6 bases at J, with 21 bases between. CDR1 MNHNS and CDR2 SASEGT come from the germline V gene. Here the CDR3 reads CARTYGDSFSEQYF. The DNA of the CDR3 is TGTGCCAGGACCTATGGAGATTCCTTTTCCGAGCAGTACTTC.

This clonotype has ten or more counts. The J gene is TRBJ2-7, the V gene TRBV6-1; D is undetermined. This CDR3 contains 15 residues. Germline V gives CDR1 MNHNS, CDR2 SASEGT. V lost 3 bases and J 2 bases, leaving 14 bases between the germline ends. Written as DNA, the CDR3 is TGTGCCAGCAGTGACCGCGACGCTATCCCCTACGAGCAGTACTTC. This sequence encodes CASSDRDAIPYEQYF.

This chain joins TRBV7-2 and TRBJ2-6; 7 bases fit TRBD1. CDR3 length: 15 amino acids. The V gene end was trimmed by 7 bases and the J gene end by 2 bases; junction bases not matched to a gene: 5. Germline V gene sequence: CDR1 SGHTA, CDR2 FQGNSA. The CDR3 reads CASTNTGAGANVLTF. The CDR3 nucleotides are TGTGCCAGCACCAACACAGGGGCTGGGGCCAACGTCCTGACTTTC.

This clonotype occurred many times. V is TRBV5-1 and J is TRBJ2-7; D is undetermined. V dropped 0 bases and J dropped 4 bases, with 17 bases sitting between them. The CDR3 sequence is 16 residues long. From germline, CDR1 is SGHRS and CDR2 YFSETQ. In DNA, the CDR3 is TGCGCCAGCAGCTTGGCCCTATCGGGTTCAATATACGAGCAGTACTTC. Translating it yields CASSLALSGSIYEQYF.

V and J are TRBV20-1 and TRBJ2-5, with D possibly matching TRBD1 (5 bases). The CDR3 contains 13 residues. The ends were cut back, 2 bases at V and 5 bases at J, with 12 bases in the middle. Germline CDR1 reads DFQATT; CDR2 reads SNEGSKA (reference sequence). The CDR3 region is CSARSTARETQYF. The CDR3 coding sequence is TGCAGTGCTAGATCGACAGCTCGGGAGACCCAGTACTTC.

The chain recombines TRBV9 with TRBJ2-3; the match to TRBD2 covers 10 bases. The CDR3 runs 15 residues. Germline V CDR1 and CDR2: SGDLS, YYNGEE. V gave up 3 bases and J gave up 9 bases; unmatched junction bases: 10. The CDR3, as DNA: TGTGCCAGCAGCGGTCCTAGCGGGGGAAAGCGGACGCAGTATTTT. Translating it yields CASSGPSGGKRTQYF.

A few counts support this clonotype. V and J are TRBV20-1 and TRBJ2-5; 9 bases are a match to TRBD2. Germline V gene sequence: CDR1 DFQATT, CDR2 SNEGSKA (reference sequence). The trim removed 0 bases at V and 1 base at J, leaving 3 bases unmatched. The CDR3 sequence is 15 residues long. CDR3 coding DNA: TGCAGTGCTAGAGATAGCGGGAGTCGCCAAGAGACCCAGTACTTC. It yields the protein CSARDSGSRQETQYF.

This clonotype was counted only a few times. This chain joins TRBV20-1 and TRBJ2-2, with a possible D match to TRBD1 (5 bases). The length of the CDR3 is 16 residues. Germline lookup yields CDR1 DFQATT and CDR2 SNEGSKA (reference sequence). Trimming took off 0 bases at V and 1 base at J, with 12 bases between the two ends. CDR3 region: CSARDFRAGNTGELFF. In DNA form, the CDR3 reads TGCAGTGCTAGAGATTTCAGGGCCGGGAACACCGGGGAGCTGTTTTTT.

The J gene is TRBJ2-5, the V gene TRBV20-1; TRBD2 matches at 12 bases. With V trimmed by 5 bases and J by 3 bases, 4 bases remained unmatched. CDR3 length equals 14 residues. CDR1 is DFQATT and CDR2 is SNEGSKA in the germline V gene (reference sequence). CDR3 DNA: TGCAGTGCTCTAGCGGGAGGGGGGGAAGAGACCCAGTACTTC. It translates to CSALAGGGEETQYF.

There are many counts of this clonotype. The chain has TRBV5-6 and TRBJ1-2; 7 nucleotides match TRBD1. J gave up 10 bases and V 4 bases, and 10 bases lay outside the gene matches. CDR3 length: 13 amino acids. Per the germline V gene, CDR1 is SGHDT and CDR2 is YYEEEE. The DNA of the CDR3 is TGTGCCAGCAGCCAAGCCGGGACAGACCTCTACACCTTC. It yields the protein CASSQAGTDLYTF.

This clonotype was found many times. This chain connects TRBV29-1 to TRBJ1-2; possibly TRBD1 for D (5 bases). The length of the CDR3 is 11 residues. Germline-derived CDR1 and CDR2 are SQVTM and ANQGSEA. The germline V and J ends were trimmed by 7 bases and 1 base, with 7 bases remaining between them. CDR3 residues: CSADSNYGYTF. CDR3 nucleotide sequence: TGCAGCGCCGACAGTAACTATGGCTACACCTTC.

In this sample, this clonotype turned up a few times. One junction end disagrees with the germline gene, perhaps due to a read error. The genes are TRBV2 and TRBJ1-3; D uncertain. The germline gives CDR1 SNHLY, CDR2 FYNNEI. CDR3 length equals 14 residues. The CDR3 sequence is CASREDGLRNTIYF. The CDR3 DNA reads as TGTGCCAGCAGAGAAGATGGTCTGAGAAACACCATATATTTT.

At least ten counts were recorded for this clonotype. This chain links TRBV5-1 with TRBJ2-2, with D tentatively TRBD2 (5 bases). There are 13 residues in the CDR3. Germline V gives CDR1 SGHRS, CDR2 YFSETQ. Trimming pared 5 bases from V and 3 bases from J, leaving 8 bases between. The DNA for the CDR3 is TGCGCCAGCAGAGGAGCGGACACCGGGGAGCTGTTTTTT. Its protein product is CASRGADTGELFF.

This clonotype came up many times. The V gene is TRBV30, the J gene TRBJ2-1; D is perhaps TRBD1 (5 bases). V was trimmed by 2 bases and J by 6 bases, leaving 11 bases between them. The CDR3 is 13 residues long. Germline V gives CDR1 GTSNPN, CDR2 SVGIG (reference sequence). The CDR3 protein is CAWSPGHTNEQFF. The CDR3 DNA reads TGTGCCTGGAGTCCCGGACACACCAATGAGCAGTTCTTC.

As to this clonotype: The junction and the germline gene differ at one end; a read error may be behind it. The gene calls are TRBV28 and TRBJ2-2, with 13 bases matching TRBD2. The CDR3 sequence is 20 residues long. The germline gives CDR1 MDHEN, CDR2 SYDVKM. The CDR3 loop is CASSLTLLAGGSGDTGELVF. The CDR3 region has the DNA TGTGCCAGCAGTTTAACCCTACTAGCGGGAGGGTCTGGGGACACCGGGGAGCTGGTTTTT. The variable domain in full, with the rest retrieved from reference TRBV28 and TRBJ2-2, is DVKVTQSSRYLVKRTGEKVFLECVQDMDHENMFWYRQDPGLGLRLIYFSYDVKMKEKGDIPEGYSVSREKKERFSLILESASTNQTSMYLCASSLTLLAGGSGDTGELVFGEGSRLTVL.